One and the same sample provided the 3 T cell receptor beta chains below, sequenced in a study of identifying expanded T cells in peripheral blood. Profiling relied on immunoSEQ multiplex PCR, and the TCRdb table lists in-frame clones only, not all of them. The table has tens of thousands of clones, roughly 90% seen once; the top ten hold approximately 5.2%. Sequenced material: blood. The receptors come from a person aged 18 to 70 in good health.

The chain has TRBV19 and TRBJ2-1; D not certain. The CDR3 runs 13 residues. Trimming stripped 4 bases from V and 0 bases from J, with 4 bases between. Germline CDR1 reads LNHDA; CDR2 reads SQIVND (reference sequence). CDR3 in DNA: TGTGCCAGTAGTAAATTCTCCTACAATGAGCAGTTCTTC. Translation: CASSKFSYNEQFF.

Details on this clone: The same CDR3 can be traced to other DNA sequences in this sample. The V gene is TRBV5-1, the J gene TRBJ2-7, with a tentative D call TRBD2 (5 bases). CDR1 is SGHRS and CDR2 is YFSETQ in the germline V gene. The CDR3 is 14 residues long. V dropped 4 bases and J dropped 4 bases, with 15 bases sitting between them. DNA for the CDR3: TGCGCCAGCAGCGCGCTACTAGGAGCTTACGAGCAGTACTTC. Protein sequence: CASSALLGAYEQYF.

This chain uses TRBV5-4 with TRBJ2-2; D might be TRBD1 or TRBD2, each matching 5 bases. The CDR3 has 14 residues. Germline loops: CDR1 SGHNT, CDR2 YYREEE (reference sequence). V lost 1 base and J lost 4, with 8 bases in between. The CDR3 here is CASSLPGPTGELFF. The DNA of the CDR3 is TGTGCCAGCAGCTTGCCGGGACCCACCGGGGAGCTGTTTTTT. The variable domain in full, completed from reference TRBV5-4 and TRBJ2-2, reads ETGVTQSPTHLIKTRGQQVTLRCSSQSGHNTVSWYQQALGQGPQFIFQYYREEENGRGNFPPRFSGLQFPNYSSELNVNALELDDSALYLCASSLPGPTGELFFGEGSRLTVL.